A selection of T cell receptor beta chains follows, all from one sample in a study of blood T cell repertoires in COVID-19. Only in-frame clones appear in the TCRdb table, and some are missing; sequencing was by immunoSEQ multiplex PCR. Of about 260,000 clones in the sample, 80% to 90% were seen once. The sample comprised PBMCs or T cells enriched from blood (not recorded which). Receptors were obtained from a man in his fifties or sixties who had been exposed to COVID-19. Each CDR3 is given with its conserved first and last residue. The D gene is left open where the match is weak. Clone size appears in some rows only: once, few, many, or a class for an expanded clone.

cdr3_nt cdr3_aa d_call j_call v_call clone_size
TGCGCCAGCAGCTTGGTAGCGGGAGGTACCACAGATACGCAGTATTTT CASSLVAGGTTDTQYF TRBD2 TRBJ2-3 TRBV5-1 .
TGTGCCTGGAAACGGGTCACTGAAGCTTTCTTT CAWKRVTEAFF . TRBJ1-1 TRBV30 .
TGTGCCAGCAGCCAAGATCATCAGGGCAATCAGCCCCAGCATTTT CASSQDHQGNQPQHF . TRBJ1-5 TRBV4-2 once
TGCGCCAGCAGCCTTTCGGGGGGTGGAAACTATGGCTACACCTTC CASSLSGGGNYGYTF . TRBJ1-2 TRBV5-1 .
TGTGCCAGCAGTTCAACAGGGGGAAACACCATATATTTT CASSSTGGNTIYF . TRBJ1-3 TRBV28 .
TGCGCCAGCAGCTTTAGCATCCAAGAGACCCAGTACTTC CASSFSIQETQYF . TRBJ2-5 TRBV5-1 .
TGTGCCAGCAGCAAACAGTTAATGAACACTGAAGCTTTCTTT CASSKQLMNTEAFF . TRBJ1-1 TRBV28 .
TGTGCCAGCTCACCGGACAGGGGAAGGACTGAAGCTTTCTTT CASSPDRGRTEAFF TRBD1 TRBJ1-1 TRBV18 .
TGTGCCAGCAATCTTTCACAGGCAAACAACTATGGCTACACCTTC CASNLSQANNYGYTF . TRBJ1-2 TRBV14 .
TGTGCCAGCAGCCCCAGCGGGAGCGACGAGACCCAGTACTTC CASSPSGSDETQYF TRBD2 TRBJ2-5 TRBV3-1/TRBV3-2 .
TGTGCCAGCAGCCAGCGGGTCGACTTTAAAGAGACCCAGTACTTC CASSQRVDFKETQYF . TRBJ2-5 TRBV11-3 .
TGTGCCAGCTCACCACCGGCAGGGGGCGGCTATGGCTACACCTTC CASSPPAGGGYGYTF TRBD1 TRBJ1-2 TRBV18 .
TGTGCCAGCAGCTTAGCTCACAGAAACCAAGAGACCCAGTACTTC CASSLAHRNQETQYF . TRBJ2-5 TRBV7-9 .
TGTGCCGGGACAGGGGGCCTCTATAATTCACCCCTCCACTTT CAGTGGLYNSPLHF TRBD1 TRBJ1-6 TRBV30 .
TGTGCCAGCAGCTCAGGTAACTCCTACAATGAGCAGTTCTTC CASSSGNSYNEQFF . TRBJ2-1 TRBV5-4 .
TGTGCCAGCTCACCACCGAACGGAGCCGAAGCTTTCTTT CASSPPNGAEAFF . TRBJ1-1 TRBV18 .
TGCAGCGTCCAACCGGGACAGGGAGGTGAGCAGTTCTTC CSVQPGQGGEQFF TRBD1 TRBJ2-1 TRBV29-1 .
TGTGCCACCAGTGAACAGGGCCTCCCTCCCCAGCATTTT CATSEQGLPPQHF . TRBJ1-5 TRBV24-1 .
TGTGCCAGCAGTTCCGGGACAGGGGAGCGAGAGACCCAGTACTTC CASSSGTGERETQYF TRBD1 TRBJ2-5 TRBV28 .
TGTGCCAGCAGTTACGCCGGGAACACTGAAGCTTTCTTT CASSYAGNTEAFF . TRBJ1-1 TRBV6-5 .
TGTGCCAGCATGACTAGCGGGGGTGAGCAGTTCTTC CASMTSGGEQFF TRBD2 TRBJ2-1 TRBV5-4 .
TGTGCCAGTAGTAAGGGAGTGCAAAATTCACCCCTCCACTTT CASSKGVQNSPLHF . TRBJ1-6 TRBV19 .
TGTGCCACCAGTGGCGGCGATGAGAGGGATGAGCAGTTCTTC CATSGGDERDEQFF . TRBJ2-1 TRBV24-1 .
TGTGCCAGCAGTTTAGAGAGCGGGCTGACCATATATTTT CASSLESGLTIYF . TRBJ1-3 TRBV28 .
TGTGCCAGCACCTCGAGGACTAGCCACAATGAGCAGTTCTTC CASTSRTSHNEQFF TRBD2 TRBJ2-1 TRBV2 .
TGTGCCAGCAGCCCTCAGGGCCCCACCCCTGAAGCTTTCTTT CASSPQGPTPEAFF . TRBJ1-1 TRBV7-3 .
TGTGCCAGCAGTTCCCGACAGGGAAACACCGGGGAGCTGTTTTTT CASSSRQGNTGELFF TRBD1 TRBJ2-2 TRBV27 few
TGCGCCAGCAGCCCAACAGCAACCAGCAATCAGCCCCAGCATTTT CASSPTATSNQPQHF . TRBJ1-5 TRBV4-1 .
TGTGCCAGTAGTATGTTCGTCGGGTCTGGAAACACCATATATTTT CASSMFVGSGNTIYF . TRBJ1-3 TRBV19 once
TGTGCCAGCAGCCCAAGCGGGAGGGCCCCCTACAATGAGCAGTTCTTC CASSPSGRAPYNEQFF TRBD2 TRBJ2-1 TRBV7-9 .
TGTGCCAGCAGTTACTCAGGAGCGTACCAAGAGACCCAGTACTTC CASSYSGAYQETQYF . TRBJ2-5 TRBV6-5 .
TGCGCCAGCAGCTCAGTAGCGGGAGGGCAAGAGACCCAGTACTTC CASSSVAGGQETQYF TRBD2 TRBJ2-5 TRBV5-1 .
TGCGCCAGCAGCTTGGATGGACAGGGGGTGAACACTGAAGCTTTCTTT CASSLDGQGVNTEAFF TRBD1 TRBJ1-1 TRBV5-1 once
TGTGCCAGCTCGACAGGGATTCCCTTCTATGGCTACACCTTC CASSTGIPFYGYTF TRBD1 TRBJ1-2 TRBV5-6 .
TGTGCCAGCAGCACGCAGGTTAGCACAGATACGCAGTATTTT CASSTQVSTDTQYF . TRBJ2-3 TRBV7-9 .
. CASPFPKSVLKGAWAKGSPLHF . TRBJ1-6 TRBV21-1 .
TGTGCCAGTACCCTTGGGGGGGCGCAAGGTCAGCCCCAGCATTTT CASTLGGAQGQPQHF . TRBJ1-5 TRBV19 .
TGTGCCAGCAGTTTAACTACGGATTATTATAGCAATCAGCCCCAGCATTTT CASSLTTDYYSNQPQHF . TRBJ1-5 TRBV28 once
TGCAGCGTTCTGGGCGGCACAGATACGCAGTATTTT CSVLGGTDTQYF . TRBJ2-3 TRBV29-1 .
TGCGCCAGCAGCTCGGGCGGGAGCTCCTATAATTCACCCCTCCACTTT CASSSGGSSYNSPLHF . TRBJ1-6 TRBV5-1 .
TGCGCCAGCAGCTTGGGGACTGCGAACTATGGCTACACCTTC CASSLGTANYGYTF . TRBJ1-2 TRBV5-1 .
TGCAGTGCTAGTGTGCTGGGCAGGGGGCGTGACACTGAAGCTTTCTTT CSASVLGRGRDTEAFF TRBD1 TRBJ1-1 TRBV20-1 .
TGTGCCAGCAGCCTCGGTGGGGGCGGCCAAGAGACCCAGTACTTC CASSLGGGGQETQYF . TRBJ2-5 TRBV14 .
TGTGCCAGCAGCTTAAGGCAGGACTCTGGAAACACCATATATTTT CASSLRQDSGNTIYF . TRBJ1-3 TRBV7-9 .
TGTGCCAGCAGCCTGGACAGGGATGAAAAACTGTTTTTT CASSLDRDEKLFF TRBD1 TRBJ1-4 TRBV4-2 .